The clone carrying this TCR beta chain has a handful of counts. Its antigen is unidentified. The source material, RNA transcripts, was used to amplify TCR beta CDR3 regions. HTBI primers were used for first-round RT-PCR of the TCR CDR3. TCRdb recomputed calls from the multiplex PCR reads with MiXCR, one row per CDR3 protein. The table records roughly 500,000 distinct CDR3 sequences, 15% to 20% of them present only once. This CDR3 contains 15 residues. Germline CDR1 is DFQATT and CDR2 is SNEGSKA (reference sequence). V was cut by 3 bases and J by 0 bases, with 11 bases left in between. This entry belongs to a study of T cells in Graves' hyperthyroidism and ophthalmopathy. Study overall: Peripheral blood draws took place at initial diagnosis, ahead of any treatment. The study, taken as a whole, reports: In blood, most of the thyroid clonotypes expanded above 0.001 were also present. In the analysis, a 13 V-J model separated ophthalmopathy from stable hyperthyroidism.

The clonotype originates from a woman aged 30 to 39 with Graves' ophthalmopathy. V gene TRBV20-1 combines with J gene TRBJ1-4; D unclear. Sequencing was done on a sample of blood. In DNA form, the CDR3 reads TGCAGTGCTAGTCCCCCGCTGGCAACTAATGAAAAACTGTTTTTT. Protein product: CSASPPLATNEKLFF.